Shown below are 13 T cell receptor beta chains from a single sample sequenced in a study of EBV T-cell therapy then PD-1 blockade in nasopharyngeal carcinoma. Profiling relied on immunoSEQ multiplex PCR, and the TCRdb table lists in-frame clones only, not all of them. The sample holds 15,000 to 20,000 clones, around four fifths seen once. Noted treatment: AdE1-LMPpoly-expanded autologous EBV-specific T-cell therapy followed by anti-PD-1 nivolumab. These receptors are not linked to any known antigen. The specimen was CD8+ T cells from blood, collected at day 0 from a patient whose treatment included autologous EBV-specific T cells and nivolumab. The receptors come from a man aged 35 to 55 with nasopharyngeal carcinoma.

V and J are TRBV6-4 and TRBJ2-3; D is perhaps TRBD1 (5 bases). Germline V gives CDR1 MRHNA, CDR2 SNTAGT. Trimming stripped 2 bases from V and 5 bases from J, with 8 bases between. The CDR3 extends over 13 amino acids. Here the CDR3 reads CASSDGAEDTQYF. For the CDR3, the DNA is TGTGCCAGCAGTGACGGGGCGGAAGATACGCAGTATTTT.

The V gene is TRBV6-4, the J gene TRBJ2-6; D gene unclear. There are 14 residues in the CDR3. Germline V lookup: CDR1 MRHNA, CDR2 SNTAGT. The V and J ends lost 2 bases and 1 base respectively, with 3 bases between them. CDR3 loop: CASSDGSGANVLTF. The CDR3 DNA is TGTGCCAGCAGTGACGGTTCTGGGGCCAACGTCCTGACTTTC.

The rearrangement links TRBV11-2 to TRBJ2-1; D ambiguous. Germline CDR1 is SGHAT and CDR2 is FQNNGV. The V end lost 3 bases, the J end lost 8 bases, and 8 bases lay between the germline ends. The CDR3 is 12 amino acids. DNA of the CDR3: TGTGCCAGCAGCTTCGGTCGGGATGAGCAGTTCTTC. This encodes CASSFGRDEQFF.

The gene calls are TRBV18 and TRBJ2-6; either TRBD1 or TRBD2 may supply D (5 bases each). The CDR3 loop spans 17 amino acids. The V gene's germline CDR1 is KGHSH and CDR2 LQKENI. V was shortened by 2 bases and J by 0 bases, with 11 bases between the two germline ends. The CDR3 is CASSPGTYSSGANVLTF. CDR3 coding DNA: TGTGCCAGCTCACCAGGGACCTATTCCTCTGGGGCCAACGTCCTGACTTTC.

The genes are TRBV7-9 and TRBJ2-5; D perhaps matches TRBD1 (6 bases). Trimming removed 5 bases at V and 5 bases at J, with 21 bases between. The CDR3 spans 16 residues. CDR1 and CDR2 from the germline V gene are SEHNR and FQNEAQ (reference sequence). The CDR3 sequence: CASSTSRTAERETQYF. CDR3 DNA sequence: TGTGCCAGCAGCACATCCCGGACAGCGGAGAGGGAGACCCAGTACTTC. Using reference TRBV7-9 and TRBJ2-5 for the parts outside the CDR3, the full variable domain is DTGVSQNPRHKITKRGQNVTFRCDPISEHNRLYWYRQTLGQGPEFLTYFQNEAQLEKSRLLSDRFSAERPKGSFSTLEIQRTEQGDSAMYLCASSTSRTAERETQYFGPGTRLLVL.

On this clone itself: The sample carries other DNA sequences with the same CDR3. This chain links TRBV9 with TRBJ2-5; no clear D. V was shortened by 3 bases and J by 4 bases, with 4 bases between the two germline ends. CDR1 is SGDLS and CDR2 is YYNGEE in the germline V gene. The CDR3 runs to 11 residues. This CDR3 is CASSGGETQYF. In DNA, the CDR3 is TGTGCCAGCAGCGGCGGAGAGACCCAGTACTTC.

The V and J genes are TRBV5-1 and TRBJ2-5, with 7 bases lining up with TRBD1. Germline trimming cut 1 base from V and 2 bases from J; bases unmatched to any gene: 8. The CDR3 runs to 16 residues. CDR1 and CDR2 from the germline V gene are SGHRS and YFSETQ. The CDR3 coding sequence is TGCGCCAGCAGCTTGTCTACAGGGACAGATCAAGAGACCCAGTACTTC. Its protein product is CASSLSTGTDQETQYF.

The chain carries TRBV19 and TRBJ2-7; D is unclear. CDR1 and CDR2 (germline): LNHDA, SQIVND (reference sequence). Trimming shortened V by 6 bases and J by 0 bases, and 12 bases separated the two germline ends. The CDR3 extends over 14 amino acids. The CDR3 sequence: CASSPYLDSYEQYF. Written as DNA, the CDR3 is TGTGCCAGTAGCCCCTACTTAGACTCCTACGAGCAGTACTTC.

The rearrangement joins TRBV12-3 or TRBV12-4 to TRBJ2-7; D ambiguous. This CDR3 is built from 13 residues. Trimming removed 1 base from V and 2 bases from J, with 6 bases in between. CDR3 DNA: TGTGCCAGCAGTTTAGGGGCAGCCTACGAGCAGTACTTC. Translating gives CASSLGAAYEQYF.

V gene TRBV27 combines with J gene TRBJ2-3, with D perhaps matching TRBD2 (6 bases). CDR1 is MNHEY, CDR2 SMNVEV, per germline (reference sequence). Trimming shortened V by 2 bases and J by 7 bases, and 13 bases separated the two germline ends. The CDR3 extends over 14 amino acids. In nucleotides, the CDR3 is TGTGCCAGCAGTTTAGCGGGGTTTAGGAATACGCAGTATTTT. Protein sequence: CASSLAGFRNTQYF.

This clone came up once. This rearrangement joins TRBV7-9 to TRBJ1-3, with D perhaps matching TRBD1 (6 bases). Germline CDR1 is SEHNR and CDR2 is FQNEAQ (reference sequence). The CDR3 runs to 14 residues. The V gene lost 4 bases and the J gene lost 8 bases, with 15 bases spanning the gap. For the CDR3, the DNA is TGTGCCAGCAGCTCTCGCGAGGGGGTCCACACCATATATTTT. Translation gives CASSSREGVHTIYF.

The V and J genes are TRBV24-1 and TRBJ2-2; D possibly corresponds to TRBD1 (5 bases). This CDR3 is 14 amino acids long. CDR1 KGHDR and CDR2 SFDVKD come from the germline V gene. The V gene lost 2 bases and the J gene lost 3 bases, with 6 bases spanning the gap. This CDR3 is CATSDSTDTGELFF. The CDR3 nucleotides are TGTGCCACCAGTGATTCGACAGACACCGGGGAGCTGTTTTTT.

The sample holds a few counts of this clone. This chain joins TRBV6-4 and TRBJ2-3; no definite D call. Trimming stripped 0 bases from V and 3 bases from J, with 7 bases between. Germline CDR1 and CDR2: MRHNA and SNTAGT. The CDR3 runs 14 residues. CDR3 nucleotide sequence: TGTGCCAGCAGTGACTCGGTAGGGACAGATACGCAGTATTTT. Protein: CASSDSVGTDTQYF.